The next 27 T cell receptor beta chains were all read from a single sample in a study of T-cell reconstitution after alpha-beta-depleted transplantation in children. Construction of the TCRbeta library involved unique molecular identifiers. MiXCR was run by TCRdb on the PCR reads, yielding one entry per CDR3 protein. The table includes 240,000 or so distinct CDR3 sequences, approximately 12% detected once. This specimen consisted of PBMCs from the stem cell graft donor, obtained from the stem cell graft. Receptors originate from a human donor who donated a stem cell graft to a child with acute lymphoblastic leukemia.

This clonotype was detected many times. The V gene is TRBV7-6, the J gene TRBJ1-4; a weak D match, TRBD1 (5 bases). The CDR3 runs 16 residues. Trimming shortened V by 5 bases and J by 0 bases, and 13 bases separated the two germline ends. Germline CDR1 SGHVS, CDR2 FNYEAQ. The CDR3 spells CASSRRLGATNEKLFF. CDR3 in DNA: TGTGCCAGCAGCCGAAGATTAGGGGCAACTAATGAAAAACTGTTTTTT.

Many counts were recorded for this clonotype. The V gene is TRBV7-2, the J gene TRBJ2-3, with a weak D call TRBD2 (5 bases). V was clipped by 2 bases and J by 4 bases, with 7 bases between them. The CDR3 is 13 amino acids. Germline V gene sequence: CDR1 SGHTA, CDR2 FQGNSA. The CDR3 DNA sequence: TGTGCCAGCAGCTTAATGCGGGCAGATACGCAGTATTTT. Amino acids: CASSLMRADTQYF.

This clonotype was recorded many times. The chain has TRBV29-1 and TRBJ2-7; 9 nucleotides agree with TRBD1. The V gene end was trimmed by 4 bases and the J gene end by 6 bases; junction bases not matched to a gene: 7. CDR3 length: 13 amino acids. Germline values: CDR1 SQVTM, CDR2 ANQGSEA. CDR3 DNA sequence: TGCAGCGTTGTAGGGACAGGGAGCCTCGAGCAGTACTTC. Its translation: CSVVGTGSLEQYF.

This clonotype was observed many times. The chain couples TRBV29-1 to TRBJ2-7; a possible D gene is TRBD1 (7 bases). Trimming removed 4 bases from V and 11 bases from J, with 24 bases in between. The CDR3 is 14 amino acids. The germline CDR1 and CDR2 sequences are SQVTM and ANQGSEA. The CDR3: CSVVYAGTADKEYF. CDR3 nucleotide sequence: TGCAGCGTTGTATATGCGGGGACAGCAGATAAGGAGTACTTC.

This clonotype was observed at least ten times. The rearrangement uses TRBV6-2 or TRBV6-3 and TRBJ2-7, with a possible D match to TRBD1 (6 bases). The CDR3 loop spans 13 amino acids. V lost 2 bases and J lost 4, with 9 bases in between. The germline gives CDR1 MNHEY, CDR2 SVGEGT. The CDR3, as DNA: TGTGCCAGCAGTTACCTCAGGGGTTACGAGCAGTACTTC. This codes for CASSYLRGYEQYF.

The chain carries TRBV19 and TRBJ1-4, with D possibly matching TRBD1 (5 bases). The length of the CDR3 is 15 residues. Germline V gene lookup returns CDR1 LNHDA and CDR2 SQIVND (reference sequence). With 6 bases removed from V and 6 bases from J, the gap between germline ends came to 17 bases. As DNA, the CDR3 is TGTGCCAGTAGCCCAAGGAGAGGGGAGCATGAAAAACTGTTTTTT. It specifies CASSPRRGEHEKLFF.

Ten or more counts support this clonotype. The J gene is TRBJ2-4, the V gene TRBV2; D not certain. Germline V gene data show CDR1 as SNHLY and CDR2 as FYNNEI. Trimming shortened V by 8 bases and J by 10 bases, and 9 bases separated the two germline ends. The CDR3 spans 10 residues. The CDR3 bases are TGTGCCAGCTCCGGAAGGATTCAGTACTTC. It codes for CASSGRIQYF.

Concerning this clonotype: This may stem from a read error, because a much larger clone lies one nucleotide away. This chain links TRBV7-7 with TRBJ2-3; TRBD2 might be the D (5 bases). This CDR3 spans 15 amino acids. Germline loops: CDR1 SSHAT, CDR2 FNYEAQ (reference sequence). The CDR3 sequence: CASSTGGLIGDTQYF. The CDR3 region has the DNA TGTGCTAGCAGTACCGGAGGCTTAATAGGTGATACGCAGTATTTT.

Regarding this clonotype: A read error may be the cause here, since a much bigger clone is one base away. Since the CDR3 does not end with the conserved phenylalanine or tryptophan, this likely comes from a read error. The rearrangement links TRBV25-1 to TRBJ2-7, with TRBD1 matching 10 bases. Trimming cost V 2 bases and J 2 bases; bases outside gene matches: 9. The CDR3 consists of 17 residues. CDR1 and CDR2 from the germline V gene are MGHDK and SYGVNS. CDR3 bases: TGTGCCAGCAGTGAAAAAACCGGACAGGGGGTTCCCTACGAGCAGTACTTA. Translated, it gives CASSEKTGQGVPYEQYL.

This clonotype was found a few times. The J gene is TRBJ1-1, the V gene TRBV5-1; D is unresolved. Germline values: CDR1 SGHRS, CDR2 YFSETQ. Trimming left V 4 bases short and J 3 bases short, with 7 bases between. This CDR3 spans 12 amino acids. In nucleotides, the CDR3 is TGCGCCAGCAGCGTCGGGTACACTGAAGCTTTCTTT. Translation: CASSVGYTEAFF.

This chain uses TRBV7-6 with TRBJ2-5, with D unclear. The V gene lost 0 bases and the J gene lost 5 bases, with 10 bases spanning the gap. Germline V CDR1 and CDR2: SGHVS, FNYEAQ. The length of the CDR3 is 14 residues. This CDR3 is CASSLAPGRETQYF. CDR3 nucleotide sequence: TGTGCCAGCAGCTTAGCGCCCGGTAGGGAGACCCAGTACTTC.

This clonotype was counted many times. The CDR3 loop reads CASSSLPGQGAYEQYF. CDR3 nucleotides: TGTGCCAGCAGTTCACTACCGGGACAGGGTGCCTACGAGCAGTACTTC. The chain uses TRBV28 and TRBJ2-7; 9 nucleotides line up with TRBD1. The CDR3 consists of 16 residues. Germline V CDR1 and CDR2: MDHEN, SYDVKM. Losses at the gene ends were 4 bases for V and 2 bases for J; bases not matched to a gene: 9.

This clonotype occurred many times. The chain couples TRBV9 to TRBJ2-3; 7 positions match TRBD2. Per germline, CDR1 SGDLS and CDR2 YYNGEE. V lost 7 bases, J lost 3 bases, and 11 bases stayed unmatched. This CDR3 region has 15 residues. The CDR3 DNA sequence: TGTGCCAGCGGTCTTTCTCTTAGCGGGACAGATACGCAGTATTTT. Translating gives CASGLSLSGTDTQYF.

This clonotype has just a few counts. The chain has TRBV7-8 and TRBJ2-7; D is unclear. The V and J ends lost 2 bases and 4 bases respectively, with 12 bases between them. The CDR3 length is 14 residues. Germline CDR1 and CDR2: SGHVS and FQNEAQ. Written as DNA, the CDR3 is TGTGCCAGCAGCTTATATACAGAACCTTACGAGCAGTACTTC. Amino acid sequence: CASSLYTEPYEQYF.

This clonotype has a count of ten or more. J is TRBJ2-5 and V is TRBV10-3; 8 positions agree with TRBD1. This CDR3 region has 14 residues. V was pared by 6 bases and J by 7 bases, with 10 bases of the junction left unmatched. Germline V gene lookup returns CDR1 ENHRY and CDR2 SYGVKD. The CDR3 DNA sequence: TGTGCCATCAGCCTTGGGCAGGGGGCCGGGACCCAGTACTTC. This sequence encodes CAISLGQGAGTQYF.

In this sample, this clonotype turned up many times. The rearrangement joins TRBV20-1 to TRBJ2-7; weak D call: TRBD2 (5 bases). Germline V gene lookup returns CDR1 DFQATT and CDR2 SNEGSKA (reference sequence). The V gene lost 3 bases and the J gene lost 7 bases, with 22 bases spanning the gap. This CDR3 has 15 residues. DNA of the CDR3: TGCAGTGCTAGCCGACTTGTAATCCGGGGTGGAGAGCAGTACTTC. Protein product: CSASRLVIRGGEQYF.

In its sample, this clonotype was seen many times. V gene TRBV20-1 combines with J gene TRBJ1-4, with D uncertain. There are 12 residues in the CDR3. Germline values: CDR1 DFQATT, CDR2 SNEGSKA (reference sequence). Trimming removed 4 bases at V and 3 bases at J, with 6 bases between. Here the CDR3 reads CSAIGANEKLFF. The CDR3, as DNA: TGCAGTGCTATCGGGGCTAATGAAAAACTGTTTTTT.

At least ten counts were recorded for this clonotype. This chain links TRBV7-3 with TRBJ2-5; the D is unclear. This CDR3 is built from 13 residues. V shed 1 base and J shed 0 bases, with 3 bases lying between them. The germline gives CDR1 SGHTA, CDR2 FQGTGA. The CDR3 region is CASSLRYQETQYF. The CDR3 bases are TGTGCCAGCAGCTTAAGATACCAAGAGACCCAGTACTTC.

This chain links TRBV7-2 with TRBJ1-2, with D possibly being TRBD1 (6 bases). Per the germline V gene, CDR1 is SGHTA and CDR2 is FQGNSA. The CDR3 runs to 14 residues. V lost 5 bases and J lost 6, with 16 bases in between. The CDR3 bases are TGTGCCAGCAGCATCTCCGGGACATCGGATGGCTACACCTTC. Its translation is CASSISGTSDGYTF. The full variable domain, in which reference TRBV7-2 and TRBJ1-2 provide the parts outside the CDR3, is GAGVSQSPSNKVTEKGKDVELRCDPISGHTALYWYRQSLGQGLEFLIYFQGNSAPDKSGLPSDRFSAERTGGSVSTLTIQRTQQEDSAVYLCASSISGTSDGYTFGSGTRLTVV.

This chain joins TRBV5-1 and TRBJ2-7; the D gene is possibly TRBD1 (6 bases). Looked up from germline, CDR1 is SGHRS and CDR2 is YFSETQ. This CDR3 is built from 13 residues. Trimming shortened V by 4 bases and J by 3 bases, and 11 bases separated the two germline ends. The CDR3 loop is CASSGDNDYEQYF. CDR3 DNA sequence: TGCGCCAGCAGCGGGGACAACGACTACGAGCAGTACTTC.

V gene TRBV27 combines with J gene TRBJ2-3, with TRBD2 matching over 10 bases. The CDR3 runs to 18 residues. V lost 3 bases to trimming and J lost 4 bases; unmatched junction nucleotides: 13. CDR1 MNHEY and CDR2 SMNVEV come from the germline V gene (reference sequence). The CDR3 DNA follows: TGTGCCAGCAGTTTGAGCGGGAGGGCCCCAACTTTTCCAGATACGCAGTATTTT. Amino acids: CASSLSGRAPTFPDTQYF.

Many counts were recorded for this clonotype. The chain recombines TRBV29-1 with TRBJ2-1, with 8 bases identical to TRBD2. Germline V gene lookup returns CDR1 SQVTM and CDR2 ANQGSEA. Trimming at V came to 3 bases and at J to 7 bases, leaving 5 bases not matched to a gene. This CDR3 comprises 13 residues. Here the CDR3 DNA reads TGCAGCGTTGAGGAGCGGGAGAGGAATGAGCAGTTCTTC. Protein: CSVEERERNEQFF.

This clonotype showed up many times. The chain joins TRBV7-2 to TRBJ1-2; D ambiguous. The germline gives CDR1 SGHTA, CDR2 FQGNSA. The CDR3 is made up of 11 amino acids. The ends were cut back, 0 bases at V and 13 bases at J, with 9 bases in the middle. CDR3 DNA sequence: TGTGCCAGCAGCTTAGCGACCGCCCGCACCTTC. This codes for CASSLATARTF.

This clonotype was seen at least ten times. The chain combines TRBV12-3 or TRBV12-4 with TRBJ1-6, with a tentative D call TRBD1 (5 bases). Trimming took off 5 bases at V and 10 bases at J, with 15 bases between the two ends. There are 14 residues in the CDR3. As DNA, the CDR3 is TGTGCCAGCAGTCAACGGGACGGAAGCTCACCCCTCCACTTT. This gives the protein CASSQRDGSSPLHF.

This clonotype showed up many times. V is TRBV20-1 and J is TRBJ2-6, with 7 bases that match TRBD1. There are 18 residues in the CDR3. Germline V CDR1 and CDR2: DFQATT, SNEGSKA (reference sequence). The junction had 12 bases not matched to a gene; V was cut back by 4 bases and J by 0 bases. The CDR3 region has the DNA TGCAGTGCTAAAGGACCGGGACAGCTAAGCTCTGGGGCCAACGTCCTGACTTTC. Its protein is CSAKGPGQLSSGANVLTF.

This clonotype showed up many times. For the CDR3, the DNA is TGTGCCAGCTCACGACCAGGGGGCGTTGGCTCTGAAGCTTTCTTT. Amino acid sequence: CASSRPGGVGSEAFF. V usage is TRBV18 and J usage is TRBJ1-1, with 8 bases fitting TRBD1. The CDR3 length is 15 residues. Per germline, CDR1 KGHSH and CDR2 LQKENI. V lost 4 bases to trimming and J lost 6 bases; unmatched junction nucleotides: 10.

This clonotype was seen ten or more times. The V gene is TRBV12-3 or TRBV12-4, the J gene TRBJ1-1; D is possibly TRBD1 (5 bases). This CDR3 contains 15 residues. Trimming shortened V by 7 bases and J by 6 bases, and 21 bases separated the two germline ends. For the CDR3, the DNA is TGTGCCAGCACCCTTGAAGGGGTTTTTATCTCTGAAGCTTTCTTT. Translating gives CASTLEGVFISEAFF.